Below are 19 T cell receptor beta chains sequenced from a single sample in a study of blood T cell repertoires in COVID-19. Assay used: immunoSEQ multiplex PCR; TCRdb lists only in-frame clones, some missing. The sample has 260,000 or so clones, 88% seen once; the top ten hold 0.95% to 1.5%. Sequenced: PBMCs or T cells enriched from blood (not recorded which). These receptors were taken from a woman in her 40s with acute COVID-19.

This clone was detected once. V and J are TRBV10-3 and TRBJ2-1, with 7 bases aligning to TRBD1. The germline V gene has CDR1 ENHRY and CDR2 SYGVKD. V lost 0 bases, J lost 7 bases, and 6 bases stayed unmatched. This CDR3 comprises 15 residues. CDR3 nucleotide sequence: TGTGCCATCAGTGAGTCAGGGGGCTGGCGGAATGAGCAGTTCTTC. This encodes CAISESGGWRNEQFF.

The chain recombines TRBV18 with TRBJ1-1; D gene ambiguous. CDR1 and CDR2 from the germline V gene are KGHSH and LQKENI. V gave up 4 bases and J gave up 3 bases, with 9 bases separating them. CDR3 length: 13 amino acids. The CDR3 loop is CASSLIADTEAFF. The CDR3 nucleotides read TGTGCCAGCTCACTAATCGCGGACACTGAAGCTTTCTTT.

CDR3 protein: CASTPRGTSGSWDTGELFF. CDR3 sequence (DNA): TGTGCCAGCACCCCCCGGGGGACTAGCGGGAGTTGGGACACCGGGGAGCTGTTTTTT. This chain joins TRBV11-3 and TRBJ2-2, with TRBD2 matching 14 bases. V dropped 7 bases and J dropped 3; count of bases not matched to a gene: 13. The CDR3 consists of 19 residues. Germline-derived CDR1 and CDR2 are SGHNT and YENEEA.

The chain has TRBV7-9 and TRBJ1-4; a weak D match, TRBD1 (6 bases). Germline CDR1 and CDR2: SEHNR and FQNEAQ (reference sequence). The CDR3 covers 16 residues. V was clipped by 3 bases and J by 7 bases, with 18 bases between them. The CDR3 sequence is CASSLGQGSSGEKLFF. The CDR3 nucleotides are TGTGCCAGCAGCTTGGGGCAGGGGAGCTCTGGTGAAAAACTGTTTTTT.

V and J are TRBV5-1 and TRBJ2-2, with TRBD2 identical over 10 bases. The V gene's germline CDR1 is SGHRS and CDR2 YFSETQ. The CDR3 is 16 amino acids. Trimming took 4 bases from V and 1 from J; bases not matched to a gene: 4. CDR3 coding DNA: TGCGCCAGCAGCCTGGGGACTAGCGTGAACACCGGGGAGCTGTTTTTT. This translates into CASSLGTSVNTGELFF.

The CDR3 loop reads CASGFRGNNEQFF. The CDR3 nucleotides read TGTGCTAGTGGTTTTAGGGGGAACAATGAGCAGTTCTTC. This chain joins TRBV12-5 and TRBJ2-1, with D possibly matching TRBD1 (6 bases). CDR1 and CDR2 from the germline V gene are LGHNT and FRNRAP. The V end was cut by 3 bases, the J end by 5 bases, with 8 bases between. This CDR3 contains 13 residues.

This chain links TRBV27 with TRBJ2-1; 7 bases line up with TRBD1. The germline gives CDR1 MNHEY, CDR2 SMNVEV (reference sequence). The CDR3 has 12 amino acids. V lost 11 bases, J lost 8 bases, and 9 bases stayed unmatched. DNA for the CDR3: TGTGCCTCGGGGACAGTTGTTCATGAGCAGTTCTTC. This translates into CASGTVVHEQFF.

This rearrangement joins TRBV7-2 to TRBJ2-7, with 11 bases that match TRBD2. The V gene end was trimmed by 1 base and the J gene end by 3 bases; junction bases not matched to a gene: 2. The CDR3 extends over 15 amino acids. From germline, CDR1 is SGHTA and CDR2 FQGNSA. The CDR3 here is CASSLVGTSGYEQYF. The DNA for the CDR3 is TGTGCCAGCAGCTTAGTTGGGACTAGCGGCTACGAGCAGTACTTC.

The chain couples TRBV5-1 to TRBJ2-5; 9 positions agree with TRBD2. V was pared by 1 base and J by 4 bases, with 5 bases of the junction left unmatched. The CDR3 totals 15 residues. CDR1 is SGHRS, CDR2 YFSETQ, per germline. CDR3 sequence reads: CASSLPFSGGETQYF. The CDR3 region has the DNA TGCGCCAGCAGCTTGCCGTTTAGCGGGGGAGAGACCCAGTACTTC.

CDR3 residues: CAIRRTDEVGTEAFF. The DNA of the CDR3 is TGTGCCATCAGGAGGACAGACGAGGTGGGCACTGAAGCTTTCTTT. The chain combines TRBV10-3 with TRBJ1-1; TRBD1 might be the D (6 bases). V was trimmed by 6 bases and J by 4 bases, leaving 18 bases between them. CDR1 ENHRY and CDR2 SYGVKD come from the germline V gene. This CDR3 is built from 15 residues.

The chain joins TRBV29-1 to TRBJ2-5; the D is unclear. The CDR3 runs 12 residues. Germline values: CDR1 SQVTM, CDR2 ANQGSEA. The germline V and J ends were trimmed by 3 bases and 0 bases, with 5 bases remaining between them. This chain's CDR3 is CSVEGDQETQYF. In DNA form, the CDR3 reads TGCAGCGTTGAGGGCGACCAAGAGACCCAGTACTTC.

This sequence joins TRBV9 and TRBJ1-1; D not resolved. Germline V gene sequence: CDR1 SGDLS, CDR2 YYNGEE. The V end lost 0 bases, the J end lost 0 bases, and 9 bases lay between the germline ends. This CDR3 is built from 15 residues. The CDR3 spells CASSVDVQMNTEAFF. The CDR3 region has the DNA TGTGCCAGCAGCGTAGATGTCCAGATGAACACTGAAGCTTTCTTT.

V usage is TRBV28 and J usage is TRBJ2-1, with a tentative D call TRBD1 (5 bases). CDR1 and CDR2 (germline): MDHEN, SYDVKM. V lost 6 bases to trimming and J lost 5 bases, with 20 bases between them. The CDR3 runs to 16 residues. CDR3: CASSPSSSLGDNEQFF. In DNA form, the CDR3 reads TGTGCCAGCAGCCCCAGCTCTTCTCTAGGGGACAATGAGCAGTTCTTC. Full variable domain (missing parts from reference TRBV28 and TRBJ2-1): DVKVTQSSRYLVKRTGEKVFLECVQDMDHENMFWYRQDPGLGLRLIYFSYDVKMKEKGDIPEGYSVSREKKERFSLILESASTNQTSMYLCASSPSSSLGDNEQFFGPGTRLTVL.

V and J are TRBV7-9 and TRBJ1-4; D not certain. Looked up from germline, CDR1 is SEHNR and CDR2 is FQNEAQ (reference sequence). V shed 3 bases and J shed 7 bases, with 15 bases lying between them. The CDR3 has 15 amino acids. The chain's CDR3 is CASSFSVEESEKLFF. In nucleotides, the CDR3 is TGTGCCAGCAGCTTTTCGGTGGAGGAGAGTGAAAAACTGTTTTTT.

This chain uses TRBV28 with TRBJ1-1, with 7 bases that match TRBD1. After removal of 6 bases from V and 6 bases from J, the junction contained 7 bases not matched to a gene. The germline CDR1 and CDR2 sequences are MDHEN and SYDVKM. The CDR3 sequence is 13 residues long. Written as DNA, the CDR3 is TGTGCCAGCAGAGGGCAGGGGGTTTCTGAAGCTTTCTTT. Amino acid sequence: CASRGQGVSEAFF.

The chain combines TRBV11-3 with TRBJ1-1; D is possibly TRBD1 (5 bases). V was pared by 4 bases and J by 6 bases, with 9 bases between. Germline V CDR1 and CDR2: SGHNT, YENEEA. The CDR3 has 12 residues. CDR3 in amino acids: CASSYDRAEAFF. The CDR3 bases are TGTGCCAGCAGCTACGACAGAGCTGAAGCTTTCTTT.

V gene TRBV5-1 combines with J gene TRBJ1-1; D call uncertain. The CDR3 is 12 amino acids. V lost 2 bases and J lost 7, with 9 bases in between. Per the germline V gene, CDR1 is SGHRS and CDR2 is YFSETQ. This CDR3 is CASSFSGSEAFF. The CDR3 bases are TGCGCCAGCAGCTTTTCCGGGAGTGAAGCTTTCTTT.

The rearrangement joins TRBV4-3 to TRBJ1-2; tentatively, D is TRBD1 (6 bases). The CDR3 loop spans 15 amino acids. Trimming shortened V by 0 bases and J by 5 bases, and 13 bases separated the two germline ends. Looked up from germline, CDR1 is LGHNA and CDR2 is YSLEER. CDR3 sequence reads: CASSQDLGQLYGYTF. In DNA, the CDR3 is TGCGCCAGCAGCCAAGATCTCGGACAGCTTTATGGCTACACCTTC.

This chain connects TRBV3-1 (or the pseudogene TRBV3-2) to TRBJ1-6; D not resolved. Trimming removed 4 bases from V and 9 bases from J, with 10 bases in between. CDR3 length: 13 amino acids. Germline V gene data show CDR1 as LGHDT and CDR2 as YNNKEL (reference sequence). CDR3 amino acids: CASSPTEGSPLHF. The CDR3 DNA follows: TGTGCCAGCAGCCCCACGGAGGGTTCACCCCTCCACTTT.